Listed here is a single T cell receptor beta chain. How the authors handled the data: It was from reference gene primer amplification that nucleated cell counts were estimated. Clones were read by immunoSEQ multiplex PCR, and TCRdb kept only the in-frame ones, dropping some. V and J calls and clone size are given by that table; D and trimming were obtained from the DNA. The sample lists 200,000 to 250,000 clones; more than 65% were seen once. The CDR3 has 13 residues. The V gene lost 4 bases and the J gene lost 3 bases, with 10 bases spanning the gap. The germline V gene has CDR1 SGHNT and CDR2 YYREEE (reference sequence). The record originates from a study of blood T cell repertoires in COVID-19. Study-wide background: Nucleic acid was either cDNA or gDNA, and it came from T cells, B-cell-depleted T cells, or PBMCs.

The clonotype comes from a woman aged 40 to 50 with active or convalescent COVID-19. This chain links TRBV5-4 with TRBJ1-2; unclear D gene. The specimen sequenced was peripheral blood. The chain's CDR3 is CASSREAHYGYTF. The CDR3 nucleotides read TGTGCCAGCAGCCGGGAGGCCCACTATGGCTACACCTTC.